This T cell receptor beta chain was recovered during a study of T cell responses to AZD1222 COVID-19 vaccine. Study-level results: Possibly, clonal diversity was underestimated; donors were largely white British and included more females. Repertoire collection took place solely once the T cell response had peaked. Nearly half of spike-specific TCRs reportedly target unmutated variant regions. Vaccine-related CD4 TCRs covered spike, predominating at 160-218 and 743-854.

TCRdb keeps only in-frame clones here, not all; method: immunoSEQ multiplex PCR. The table records about 160,000 clones, under 95% of them present only once. CDR1 and CDR2 (germline): LNHDA, SQIVND (reference sequence). The V and J ends lost 7 bases and 4 bases, in that order; junction bases with no gene match: 10. This CDR3 region has 15 residues. A note on this clone: Its antigen is currently unknown.

The clonotype was recovered from an adult in good health. The sequencing here drew on peripheral blood, taken on day 0 of MenACWY control vaccination. V is TRBV19 and J is TRBJ1-5; TRBD1 aligns across 7 bases. CDR3 coding DNA: TGTGCCAGTACCCAAATGGTACAGGGGAATCAGCCCCAGCATTTT. Amino acid sequence: CASTQMVQGNQPQHF.